The 11 T cell receptor beta chains below were found in one sample sequenced in a study of sequential checkpoint blockade in melanoma. Sample treatment: randomized to nivolumab then ipilimumab (arm A) or the reverse (arm B). Profiling relied on immunoSEQ multiplex PCR, and the TCRdb table lists in-frame clones only, not all of them. The data contain over 10,000 clones, 70% to 85% of them seen just once; the ten biggest clones take up approximately 7.8%. The specimen comprised CD8+ T cells sorted from blood (inferred from file names), sampled from a patient given nivolumab and ipilimumab in sequence. Receptor source: a human donor with melanoma.

This clone has only one observation. Other DNA sequences in this specimen translate into the identical CDR3. V usage is TRBV6-5 and J usage is TRBJ2-2; 8 nucleotides agree with TRBD1. Germline V lookup: CDR1 MNHEY, CDR2 SVGAGI. V lost 0 bases, J lost 6 bases, and 0 bases stayed unmatched. This CDR3 comprises 14 residues. This chain's CDR3 is CASSYSQGAGELFF. CDR3 in DNA: TGTGCCAGCAGTTACTCACAGGGGGCCGGGGAGCTGTTTTTT.

Regarding this clone: This same CDR3 is encoded by further DNA sequences in the sample. The chain links TRBV27 to TRBJ2-3, with D perhaps TRBD2 (5 bases). The CDR3 spans 13 residues. V lost 6 bases, J lost 4 bases, and 11 bases lay in between. Germline values: CDR1 MNHEY, CDR2 SMNVEV (reference sequence). The chain's CDR3 is CASSFVSADTQYF. The CDR3 region has the DNA TGTGCCAGCAGCTTCGTTAGCGCAGATACGCAGTATTTT.

The chain has TRBV7-6 and TRBJ2-2, with D uncertain. Between the trimmed V and J ends, which lost 5 bases and 4 bases, there was a span of 11 bases. Germline CDR1 SGHVS, CDR2 FNYEAQ. The length of the CDR3 is 14 residues. The CDR3 reads CASSTTGSTGELFF. In nucleotides, the CDR3 is TGTGCCAGCAGCACGACTGGCAGCACCGGGGAGCTGTTTTTT.

V usage is TRBV5-4 and J usage is TRBJ1-2; TRBD1 matches 12 bases. Germline lookup yields CDR1 SGHNT and CDR2 YYREEE (reference sequence). With V trimmed by 2 bases and J by 6 bases, 5 bases remained unmatched. This CDR3 spans 15 amino acids. The DNA of the CDR3 is TGTGCCAGCAGCTTTGCCGGGACAGGGGGCGATGGCTACACCTTC. It encodes CASSFAGTGGDGYTF.

This chain links TRBV27 with TRBJ2-1, with D maybe TRBD2 (7 bases). CDR3 size: 15 residues. CDR1 is MNHEY and CDR2 is SMNVEV in the germline V gene (reference sequence). V was clipped by 3 bases and J by 2 bases, with 11 bases between them. In nucleotides, the CDR3 is TGTGCCAGCAGTTTGGGGGGGCAACCCTACAATGAGCAGTTCTTC. It specifies CASSLGGQPYNEQFF.

In this sample, this clone turned up once. V gene TRBV7-6 combines with J gene TRBJ2-3, with 13 bases lining up with TRBD2. Germline V lookup: CDR1 SGHVS, CDR2 FNYEAQ. V lost 5 bases to trimming and J lost 5 bases; unmatched junction nucleotides: 7. The length of the CDR3 is 16 residues. The CDR3: CASSPGGLAGRDTQYF. Here the CDR3 DNA reads TGTGCCAGCAGCCCCGGGGGACTAGCGGGAAGAGATACGCAGTATTTT. Combining the CDR3 with reference TRBV7-6 and TRBJ2-3 gives the whole variable domain GAGVSQSPRYKVTKRGQDVALRCDPISGHVSLYWYRQALGQGPEFLTYFNYEAQQDKSGLPNDRFSAERPEGSISTLTIQRTEQRDSAMYRCASSPGGLAGRDTQYFGPGTRLTVL.

V gene TRBV10-3 combines with J gene TRBJ2-2, with 8 nucleotides matching TRBD1. CDR3 length equals 18 residues. Germline V lookup: CDR1 ENHRY, CDR2 SYGVKD. The junction had 15 bases not matched to a gene; V was cut back by 3 bases and J by 6 bases. The DNA of the CDR3 is TGTGCCATCAGTGACCCCAGGGACAGGCCCCTAGTTCCCGGGGAGCTGTTTTTT. It is translated as CAISDPRDRPLVPGELFF.

The chain has TRBV27 and TRBJ2-2, with D uncertain. V shed 1 base and J shed 6 bases, with 9 bases lying between them. The CDR3 runs 14 residues. Per the germline V gene, CDR1 is MNHEY and CDR2 is SMNVEV (reference sequence). Here the CDR3 reads CASSLYPSAGELFF. The CDR3 coding sequence is TGTGCCAGCAGTTTATACCCTTCGGCCGGGGAGCTGTTTTTT.

The V gene is TRBV5-1, the J gene TRBJ2-7; D perhaps matches TRBD1 (5 bases). Trimming took off 0 bases at V and 1 base at J, with 11 bases between the two ends. The CDR3 is 15 amino acids. Germline V CDR1 and CDR2: SGHRS, YFSETQ. In DNA form, the CDR3 reads TGCGCCAGCAGCTTGGTAACAGGAATGTCCTACGAGCAGTACTTC. This gives the protein CASSLVTGMSYEQYF.

This chain links TRBV11-2 with TRBJ2-7; 8 bases map to TRBD2. The CDR3 has 13 amino acids. Germline CDR1 and CDR2: SGHAT and FQNNGV. The V and J ends lost 1 base and 7 bases, in that order; junction bases with no gene match: 3. CDR3 in DNA: TGTGCCAGCAGCTTAGCGGGAGGGCAAGAGCAGTACTTC. This gives the protein CASSLAGGQEQYF.

V and J are TRBV10-1 and TRBJ2-3; 8 bases line up with TRBD2. CDR1 and CDR2 (germline): WNHNN, SYGVQD (reference sequence). V trimming: 1 base; J trimming: 2 bases; junction bases outside the gene matches: 5. The CDR3 is 16 amino acids. The CDR3 protein is CASSELTSDPTDTQYF. The CDR3 DNA reads TGCGCCAGCAGTGAGTTGACTAGCGACCCCACAGATACGCAGTATTTT.